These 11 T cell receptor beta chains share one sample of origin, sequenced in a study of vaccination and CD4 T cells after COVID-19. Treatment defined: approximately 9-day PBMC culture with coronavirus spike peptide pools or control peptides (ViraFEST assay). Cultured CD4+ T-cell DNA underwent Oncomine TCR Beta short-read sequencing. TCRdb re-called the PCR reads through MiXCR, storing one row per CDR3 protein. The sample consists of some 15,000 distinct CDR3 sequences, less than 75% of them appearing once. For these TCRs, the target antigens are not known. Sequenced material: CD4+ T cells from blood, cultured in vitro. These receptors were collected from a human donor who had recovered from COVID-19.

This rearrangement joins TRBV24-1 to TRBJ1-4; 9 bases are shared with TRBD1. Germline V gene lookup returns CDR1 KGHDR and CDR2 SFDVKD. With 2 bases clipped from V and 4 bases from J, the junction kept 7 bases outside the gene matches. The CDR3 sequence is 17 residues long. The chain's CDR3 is CATSDSQPGQGNEKLFF. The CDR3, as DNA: TGTGCCACCAGTGATTCGCAACCGGGACAGGGTAATGAAAAACTGTTTTTT.

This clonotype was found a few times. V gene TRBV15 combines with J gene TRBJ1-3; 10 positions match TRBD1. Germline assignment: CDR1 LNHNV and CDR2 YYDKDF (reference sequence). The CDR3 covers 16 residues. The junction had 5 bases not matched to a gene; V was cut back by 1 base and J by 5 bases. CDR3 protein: CATSRVMGQGRNTIYF. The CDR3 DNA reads TGTGCCACCAGCAGAGTTATGGGACAGGGGCGAAACACCATATATTTT.

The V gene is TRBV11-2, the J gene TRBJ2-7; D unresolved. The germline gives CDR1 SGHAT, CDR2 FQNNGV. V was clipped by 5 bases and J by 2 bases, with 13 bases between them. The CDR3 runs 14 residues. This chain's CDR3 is CASSPGPSPYEQYF. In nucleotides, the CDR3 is TGTGCCAGCAGCCCGGGCCCGTCCCCCTACGAGCAGTACTTC.

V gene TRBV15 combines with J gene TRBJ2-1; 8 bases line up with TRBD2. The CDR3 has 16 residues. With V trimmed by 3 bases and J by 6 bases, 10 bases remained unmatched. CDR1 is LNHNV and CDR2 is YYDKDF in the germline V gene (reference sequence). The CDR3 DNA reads TGTGCCACCAGCAGCGGAATGGGACTAGAGGGCAATGAGCAGTTCTTC. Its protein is CATSSGMGLEGNEQFF. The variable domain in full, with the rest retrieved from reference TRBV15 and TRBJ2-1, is DAMVIQNPRYQVTQFGKPVTLSCSQTLNHNVMYWYQQKSSQAPKLLFHYYDKDFNNEADTPDNFQSRRPNTSFCFLDIRSPGLGDTAMYLCATSSGMGLEGNEQFFGPGTRLTVL.

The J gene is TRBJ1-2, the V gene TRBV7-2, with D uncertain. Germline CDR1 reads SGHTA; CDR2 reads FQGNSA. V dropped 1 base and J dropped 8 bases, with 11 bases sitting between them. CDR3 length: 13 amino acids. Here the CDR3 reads CASSLGGTRGYTF. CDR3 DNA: TGTGCCAGCAGCTTAGGGGGAACGAGGGGCTACACCTTC.

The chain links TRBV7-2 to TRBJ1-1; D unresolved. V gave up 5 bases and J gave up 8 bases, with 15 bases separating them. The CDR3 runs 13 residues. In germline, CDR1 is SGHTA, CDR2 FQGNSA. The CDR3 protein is CASSQLRRSEAFF. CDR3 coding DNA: TGTGCCAGCAGCCAACTCCGTAGGAGCGAAGCTTTCTTT.

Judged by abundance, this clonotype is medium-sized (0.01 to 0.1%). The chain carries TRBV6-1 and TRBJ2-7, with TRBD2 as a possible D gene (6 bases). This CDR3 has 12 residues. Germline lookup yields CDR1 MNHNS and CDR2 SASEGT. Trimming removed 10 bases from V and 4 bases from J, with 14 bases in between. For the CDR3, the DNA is TGTGCCATCAGGGACTTCCAATACGAGCAGTACTTC. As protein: CAIRDFQYEQYF.

CDR3: CASKRGTAYNEQFF. The CDR3 region has the DNA TGTGCCAGCAAGCGGGGTACAGCCTACAATGAGCAGTTCTTC. V is TRBV27 and J is TRBJ2-1; 7 bases line up with TRBD2. Germline V lookup: CDR1 MNHEY, CDR2 SMNVEV (reference sequence). V dropped 7 bases and J dropped 2; count of bases not matched to a gene: 5. This CDR3 contains 14 residues.

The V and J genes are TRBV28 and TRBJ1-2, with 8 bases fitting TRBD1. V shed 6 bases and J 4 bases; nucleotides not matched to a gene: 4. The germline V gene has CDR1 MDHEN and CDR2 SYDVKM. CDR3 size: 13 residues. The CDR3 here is CASSPTGGYGYTF. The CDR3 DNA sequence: TGTGCCAGCAGCCCAACAGGGGGCTATGGCTACACCTTC.

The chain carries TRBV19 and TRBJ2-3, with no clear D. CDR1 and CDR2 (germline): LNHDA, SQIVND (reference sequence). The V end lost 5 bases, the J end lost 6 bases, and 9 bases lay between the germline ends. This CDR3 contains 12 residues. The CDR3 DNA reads TGTGCCAGTAGTCCCCAAGCGGATACGCAGTATTTT. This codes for CASSPQADTQYF.

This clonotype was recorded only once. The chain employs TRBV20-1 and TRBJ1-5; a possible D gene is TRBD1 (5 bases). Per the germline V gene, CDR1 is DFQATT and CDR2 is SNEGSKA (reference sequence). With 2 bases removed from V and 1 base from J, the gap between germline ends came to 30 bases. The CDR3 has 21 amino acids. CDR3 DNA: TGCAGTGCTAGATCACTGAGGGCGGGCAGGAGGGGTGAGGGGAGCAATCAGCCCCAGCATTTT. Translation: CSARSLRAGRRGEGSNQPQHF.